One sample yielded the 18 T cell receptor beta chains listed below, sequenced in a study of T cell repertoires in cytomegalovirus infection (dated 2019 in TCRdb). Reads for this sample came from an Illumina HiSeq 1500. TCRdb reprocessed the public reads (quality trimming at Q25 with fastp, clone calling with MiXCR) and kept in-frame beta chains. For every CDR3 protein sequence, its rows merge into one entry that carries the most common genes and DNA. The sample records about 240,000 distinct CDR3 sequences, around 12% of which are singletons. The ten biggest clones cover about 1.5% of the sample. Sequenced sample: PBMCs. Receptors originate from a human donor in good health (CMV status not recorded). Some clones in this sample may be carry-over from other donors' samples.

The chain uses TRBV12-3 or TRBV12-4 and TRBJ2-2; the D is unclear. CDR3 length equals 10 residues. V lost 6 bases and J lost 15, with 11 bases in between. CDR3: CASRGGPVFF. The DNA for the CDR3 is TGTGCCAGCAGGGGTGGTCCCGTGTTTTTT.

This clonotype was recorded at least ten times. The V and J genes are TRBV7-6 and TRBJ2-5, with TRBD1 matching 9 bases. The junction had 3 bases not matched to a gene; V was cut back by 5 bases and J by 5 bases. CDR1 is SGHVS and CDR2 is FNYEAQ in the germline V gene. This CDR3 contains 13 residues. CDR3 DNA: TGTGCCAGCAGCGGGACAGGGAAGGAGACCCAGTACTTC. This gives the protein CASSGTGKETQYF. Supplemented by reference TRBV7-6 and TRBJ2-5, the full variable domain reads GAGVSQSPRYKVTKRGQDVALRCDPISGHVSLYWYRQALGQGPEFLTYFNYEAQQDKSGLPNDRFSAERPEGSISTLTIQRTEQRDSAMYRCASSGTGKETQYFGPGTRLLVL.

CDR3: CSARGRSNYGYTF. In DNA, the CDR3 is TGCAGTGCTAGAGGTCGGAGTAACTATGGCTACACCTTC. The chain is built from TRBV20-1 and TRBJ1-2; D uncertain. Germline V lookup: CDR1 DFQATT, CDR2 SNEGSKA (reference sequence). V was trimmed by 1 base and J by 1 base, leaving 7 bases between them. CDR3 size: 13 residues.

This clonotype turned up a few times. This chain uses TRBV28 with TRBJ2-7; 9 positions agree with TRBD1. CDR3 length: 15 residues. Germline V gene data show CDR1 as MDHEN and CDR2 as SYDVKM. Trimming took 6 bases from V and 1 from J; bases not matched to a gene: 7. The chain's CDR3 is CASRFGTGFSYEQYF. The CDR3 DNA reads TGTGCCAGCAGGTTCGGGACAGGGTTTTCCTACGAGCAGTACTTC.

This clonotype was detected ten times or more. The genes are TRBV7-2 and TRBJ2-1; 7 bases agree with TRBD2. This CDR3 contains 15 residues. The germline CDR1 and CDR2 sequences are SGHTA and FQGNSA. V shed 1 base and J 10 bases; nucleotides not matched to a gene: 10. The CDR3 here is CASSLGAGARGEQFF. The DNA for the CDR3 is TGTGCCAGCAGCTTAGGTGCGGGAGCGAGGGGAGAGCAGTTCTTC. Full variable domain (missing parts from reference TRBV7-2 and TRBJ2-1): GAGVSQSPSNKVTEKGKDVELRCDPISGHTALYWYRQSLGQGLEFLIYFQGNSAPDKSGLPSDRFSAERTGGSVSTLTIQRTQQEDSAVYLCASSLGAGARGEQFFGPGTRLTVL.

The chain joins TRBV19 to TRBJ2-7; a weak D match, TRBD1 (5 bases). Germline values: CDR1 LNHDA, CDR2 SQIVND (reference sequence). The CDR3 covers 15 residues. Trimming removed 0 bases at V and 2 bases at J, with 11 bases between. The CDR3 nucleotides are TGTGCCAGTAGTATAGATTGGCAGACAGCCTACGAGCAGTACTTC. Residues: CASSIDWQTAYEQYF. The full variable domain, with the rest looked up from reference TRBV19 and TRBJ2-7, is DGGITQSPKYLFRKEGQNVTLSCEQNLNHDAMYWYRQDPGQGLRLIYYSQIVNDFQKGDIAEGYSVSREKKESFPLTVTSAQKNPTAFYLCASSIDWQTAYEQYFGPGTRLTVT.

This clonotype came up a few times. The CDR3 nucleotides read TGTGCCAGCAGCGCCCATGGGGCATCGGGGGCCAACGTCCTGACTTTC. Encoded protein: CASSAHGASGANVLTF. This chain joins TRBV28 and TRBJ2-6; D possibly corresponds to TRBD1 (5 bases). This CDR3 has 16 amino acids. From germline, CDR1 is MDHEN and CDR2 SYDVKM. The ends were cut back, 6 bases at V and 4 bases at J, with 16 bases in the middle.

This clonotype was counted between two and nine times. This chain joins TRBV4-2 and TRBJ1-2; 7 bases fit TRBD1. This CDR3 is 15 amino acids long. V dropped 1 base and J dropped 3; count of bases not matched to a gene: 5. Germline V gives CDR1 LGHNA, CDR2 YNFKEQ. CDR3 region: CASSQGQGDYYGYTF. The CDR3 nucleotides are TGTGCCAGCAGCCAAGGGCAGGGGGATTACTATGGCTACACCTTC.

As concerns this clonotype: This may stem from a read error, because a much larger clone lies one nucleotide away. The V and J genes are TRBV10-3 and TRBJ2-6; unclear D gene. This CDR3 has 13 residues. Trimming removed 10 bases from V and 0 bases from J, with 7 bases in between. In germline, CDR1 is ENHRY, CDR2 SYGVKD. The CDR3 sequence: CATQPSGANVLTF. In nucleotides, the CDR3 is TGTGCCACCCAACCCTCTGGGGCCAACGTCCTGACTTTC.

This clonotype was picked up many times. The CDR3 DNA sequence: TGTGCCAGCAGCCACCCAGCGGGAGGGAACGCGGAGACCCAGTACTTC. Translation gives CASSHPAGGNAETQYF. The rearrangement links TRBV6-2 or TRBV6-3 to TRBJ2-5, with 10 positions matching TRBD2. This CDR3 is 16 amino acids long. V lost 6 bases to trimming and J lost 5 bases; unmatched junction nucleotides: 12. The germline V gene encodes CDR1 MNHEY and CDR2 SVGEGT.

Ten or more counts support this clonotype. The chain has TRBV28 and TRBJ2-3, with 7 bases identical to TRBD1. V was clipped by 6 bases and J by 0 bases; unmatched bases: 3. The length of the CDR3 is 14 residues. Germline loops: CDR1 MDHEN, CDR2 SYDVKM. This chain's CDR3 is CASSRQGSTDTQYF. Here the CDR3 DNA reads TGTGCCAGCAGCCGACAGGGTAGCACAGATACGCAGTATTTT.

The chain combines TRBV7-9 with TRBJ2-3; D may be TRBD2 (5 bases). Between the trimmed V and J ends, which lost 2 bases and 5 bases, there was a span of 14 bases. CDR1 is SEHNR, CDR2 FQNEAQ, per germline (reference sequence). The CDR3 extends over 15 amino acids. CDR3 sequence (DNA): TGTGCCAGCAGCTTACCCCGCCCCCGGGGAGATACGCAGTATTTT. Amino acid sequence: CASSLPRPRGDTQYF.

In this sample, this clonotype turned up many times. The chain employs TRBV11-2 and TRBJ1-6; TRBD1 might be the D (5 bases). Trimming removed 2 bases from V and 0 bases from J, with 17 bases in between. Germline loops: CDR1 SGHAT, CDR2 FQNNGV. This CDR3 spans 19 amino acids. CDR3 region: CASSLSEGPGRSYNSPLHF. CDR3 bases: TGTGCCAGCAGCTTAAGCGAGGGGCCGGGGCGCTCCTATAATTCACCCCTCCACTTT.

This clonotype ranks as medium-sized. The CDR3 sequence is CASRTGTNTEAFF. CDR3 nucleotides: TGTGCCAGTAGGACAGGAACTAACACTGAAGCTTTCTTT. The chain combines TRBV19 with TRBJ1-1, with D possibly being TRBD1 (6 bases). The CDR3 is made up of 13 amino acids. Germline V gene lookup returns CDR1 LNHDA and CDR2 SQIVND (reference sequence). V was pared by 6 bases and J by 2 bases, with 10 bases between.

In this sample, this clonotype turned up a few times. This chain joins TRBV6-1 and TRBJ2-3, with 10 bases aligning to TRBD1. V gave up 8 bases and J gave up 5 bases; unmatched junction bases: 10. The CDR3 is made up of 15 amino acids. Looked up from germline, CDR1 is MNHNS and CDR2 is SASEGT. CDR3 in amino acids: CASSVGQGEGDTQYF. The DNA of the CDR3 is TGTGCCAGCTCCGTCGGACAGGGGGAAGGAGATACGCAGTATTTT.

This clonotype was picked up many times. The chain couples TRBV7-2 to TRBJ2-7; D perhaps matches TRBD1 (6 bases). Germline loops: CDR1 SGHTA, CDR2 FQGNSA. The CDR3 totals 15 residues. Trimming shortened V by 2 bases and J by 2 bases, and 13 bases separated the two germline ends. CDR3 sequence reads: CASSLRDNSAYEQYF. The CDR3 DNA follows: TGTGCCAGCAGCTTAAGGGACAACTCCGCCTACGAGCAGTACTTC.

Ten or more counts support this clonotype. The CDR3 nucleotides are TGTGCCAGCAGCTTAGCTGGGACAGGGGGGTACAATGAGCAGTTCTTC. Its protein product is CASSLAGTGGYNEQFF. This chain connects TRBV7-2 to TRBJ2-1; 11 bases are a match to TRBD1. This CDR3 is built from 16 residues. V shed 0 bases, J shed 4 bases, and the junction held 2 bases outside the gene matches. Germline lookup yields CDR1 SGHTA and CDR2 FQGNSA.

The V gene is TRBV30, the J gene TRBJ2-1, with D perhaps matching TRBD1 or TRBD2 (5 bases each). This CDR3 has 14 amino acids. Germline CDR1 GTSNPN, CDR2 SVGIG (reference sequence). Trimming pared 1 base from V and 6 bases from J, leaving 13 bases between. The CDR3 coding sequence is TGTGCCTGGAGTGATGGTGGGACCGGCAATGAGCAGTTCTTC. Residues: CAWSDGGTGNEQFF.